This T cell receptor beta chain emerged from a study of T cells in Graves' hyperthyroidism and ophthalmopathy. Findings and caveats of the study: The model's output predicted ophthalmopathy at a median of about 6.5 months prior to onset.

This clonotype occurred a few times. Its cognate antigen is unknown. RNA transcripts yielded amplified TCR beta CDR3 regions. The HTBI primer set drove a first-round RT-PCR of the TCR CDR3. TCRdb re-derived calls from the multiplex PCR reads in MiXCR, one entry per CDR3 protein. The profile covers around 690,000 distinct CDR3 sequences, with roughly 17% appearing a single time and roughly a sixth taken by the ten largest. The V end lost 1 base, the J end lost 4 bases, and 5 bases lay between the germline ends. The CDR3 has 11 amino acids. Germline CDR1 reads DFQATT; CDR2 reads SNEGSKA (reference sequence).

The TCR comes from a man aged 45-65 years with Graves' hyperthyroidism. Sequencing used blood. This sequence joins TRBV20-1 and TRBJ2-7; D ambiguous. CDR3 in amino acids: CSARGPYEQYF. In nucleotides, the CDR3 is TGCAGTGCTAGAGGCCCGTACGAGCAGTACTTC.